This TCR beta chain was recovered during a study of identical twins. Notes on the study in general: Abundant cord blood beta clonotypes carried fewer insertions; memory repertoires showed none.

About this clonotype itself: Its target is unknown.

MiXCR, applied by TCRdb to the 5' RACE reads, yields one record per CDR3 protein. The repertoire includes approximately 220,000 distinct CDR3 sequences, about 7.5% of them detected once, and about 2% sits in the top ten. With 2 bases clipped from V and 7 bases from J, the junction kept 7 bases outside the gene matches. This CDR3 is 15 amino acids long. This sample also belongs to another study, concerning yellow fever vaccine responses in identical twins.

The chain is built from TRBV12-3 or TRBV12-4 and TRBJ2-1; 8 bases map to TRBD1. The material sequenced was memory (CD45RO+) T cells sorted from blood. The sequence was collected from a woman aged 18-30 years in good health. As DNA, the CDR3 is TGTGCCAGCAGTTTACAGGGGGCGGTAATTAATGAGCAGTTCTTC. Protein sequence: CASSLQGAVINEQFF.